The 27 T cell receptor beta chains reported below all come from one sample, sequenced in a study of T cell responses to AZD1222 COVID-19 vaccine. The assay was immunoSEQ multiplex PCR, and TCRdb's table has in-frame clones only and misses some. Seen here are around 75,000 clones, 70% to 90% observed once, and the top ten hold 10% to 15%. Sequencing used peripheral blood, obtained on day 0 of AZD1222 vaccination. These receptors were taken from an adult in good health.

On this clone: Other DNA sequences in the same sample also yield this CDR3. J is TRBJ2-3 and V is TRBV18; D remains ambiguous. Trimming removed 3 bases from V and 0 bases from J, with 4 bases in between. Germline CDR1 reads KGHSH; CDR2 reads LQKENI. CDR3 size: 13 residues. The CDR3 region has the DNA TGTGCCAGCTCACCCCCTAGCACAGATACGCAGTATTTT. Protein: CASSPPSTDTQYF.

A few counts support this clone. The rearrangement links TRBV7-3 to TRBJ1-1; no clear D gene. Per germline, CDR1 SGHTA and CDR2 FQGTGA. The ends were cut back, 2 bases at V and 2 bases at J, with 9 bases in the middle. CDR3 length equals 14 residues. The CDR3 DNA follows: TGTGCCAGCAGCTTATCGGGGTTTAACACTGAAGCTTTCTTT. As protein: CASSLSGFNTEAFF. The entire variable domain, with the rest obtained from reference TRBV7-3 and TRBJ1-1, is as follows: GAGVSQTPSNKVTEKGKYVELRCDPISGHTALYWYRQSLGQGPEFLIYFQGTGAADDSGLPNDRFFAVRPEGSVSTLKIQRTERGDSAVYLCASSLSGFNTEAFFGQGTRLTVV.

This chain's CDR3 is CASKPGQGYNEQFF. In nucleotides, the CDR3 is TGTGCCAGTAAACCGGGACAGGGTTACAATGAGCAGTTCTTC. The chain joins TRBV19 to TRBJ2-1, with TRBD1 matching over 9 bases. Germline CDR1 is LNHDA and CDR2 is SQIVND (reference sequence). This CDR3 contains 14 residues. V shed 7 bases, J shed 4 bases, and the junction held 5 bases outside the gene matches.

The rearrangement uses TRBV11-2 and TRBJ1-2; unclear D gene. From germline, CDR1 is SGHAT and CDR2 FQNNGV. V was trimmed by 2 bases and J by 5 bases, leaving 12 bases between them. The CDR3 totals 14 residues. CDR3 sequence (DNA): TGTGCCAGCAGCTTATCACAACAGTTGTATGGCTACACCTTC. Its protein product is CASSLSQQLYGYTF.

The genes are TRBV9 and TRBJ2-2; D could derive from TRBD1 or TRBD2 (5 bases each). The V end lost 5 bases, the J end lost 3 bases, and 8 bases lay between the germline ends. The CDR3 length is 13 residues. Germline CDR1 and CDR2: SGDLS and YYNGEE. The chain's CDR3 is CASSEGYTGELFF. CDR3 coding DNA: TGTGCCAGCAGTGAGGGGTACACCGGGGAGCTGTTTTTT.

Only a few counts were recorded for this clone. The chain links TRBV18 to TRBJ1-6; TRBD1 aligns across 7 bases. The germline V gene encodes CDR1 KGHSH and CDR2 LQKENI. V was pared by 3 bases and J by 10 bases, with 6 bases of the junction left unmatched. CDR3 length: 14 residues. The CDR3 nucleotides read TGTGCCAGCTCACCTAACGACAGGGACTCACCCCTCCACTTT. This codes for CASSPNDRDSPLHF.

This sequence joins TRBV9 and TRBJ2-1; D gene uncertain. V was pared by 1 base and J by 5 bases, with 13 bases between. The CDR3 runs 15 residues. Germline values: CDR1 SGDLS, CDR2 YYNGEE. CDR3 region: CASSVIGAPDNEQFF. The CDR3 DNA is TGTGCCAGCAGCGTAATCGGAGCGCCGGACAATGAGCAGTTCTTC.

The CDR3: CASSASVGQGSTGELFF. DNA for the CDR3: TGTGCCAGTAGTGCGTCCGTGGGACAGGGCTCCACCGGGGAGCTGTTTTTT. This sequence joins TRBV19 and TRBJ2-2, with TRBD1 identical over 9 bases. Trimming removed 5 bases from V and 4 bases from J; junction bases left unmatched: 11. The germline CDR1 and CDR2 sequences are LNHDA and SQIVND (reference sequence). The CDR3 sequence is 17 residues long.

J is TRBJ2-3 and V is TRBV5-1; 7 bases line up with TRBD1. With 4 bases clipped from V and 0 bases from J, the junction kept 5 bases outside the gene matches. The length of the CDR3 is 15 residues. CDR1 SGHRS and CDR2 YFSETQ come from the germline V gene. The CDR3 reads CASSGGQTSTDTQYF. CDR3 coding DNA: TGCGCCAGCAGCGGGGGACAGACGAGCACAGATACGCAGTATTTT.

This chain links TRBV19 with TRBJ1-1; perhaps TRBD1 as D (5 bases). The CDR3 spans 11 residues. CDR1 is LNHDA, CDR2 SQIVND, per germline (reference sequence). Trimming pared 4 bases from V and 8 bases from J, leaving 8 bases between. CDR3 amino acids: CASSRGEEAFF. CDR3 DNA: TGTGCCAGTAGTAGAGGGGAGGAAGCTTTCTTT.

The rearrangement links TRBV6-5 to TRBJ1-5, with D possibly TRBD1 on 5 matching bases. Germline values: CDR1 MNHEY, CDR2 SVGAGI. The CDR3 consists of 15 residues. V was clipped by 5 bases and J by 2 bases, with 13 bases between them. In DNA, the CDR3 is TGTGCCAGCAGTCGCAGGGCGAGGGGCAATCAGCCCCAGCATTTT. Translation gives CASSRRARGNQPQHF.

V and J are TRBV3-1 (or the pseudogene TRBV3-2) and TRBJ2-5; unclear D gene. With 2 bases removed from V and 1 base from J, the gap between germline ends came to 8 bases. The CDR3 runs 14 residues. The V gene's germline CDR1 is LGHDT and CDR2 YNNKEL (reference sequence). The CDR3 region is CASSQYGPQETQYF. The CDR3 region has the DNA TGTGCCAGCAGCCAATACGGGCCCCAAGAGACCCAGTACTTC.

The V gene is TRBV5-1, the J gene TRBJ2-3; D is unclear. This CDR3 has 13 residues. Per germline, CDR1 SGHRS and CDR2 YFSETQ. V lost 4 bases and J lost 6, with 12 bases in between. CDR3 protein: CASSHFGRDTQYF. CDR3 DNA sequence: TGCGCCAGCAGCCACTTCGGCCGGGATACGCAGTATTTT. The variable domain in full, with the rest retrieved from reference TRBV5-1 and TRBJ2-3, is KAGVTQTPRYLIKTRGQQVTLSCSPISGHRSVSWYQQTPGQGLQFLFEYFSETQRNKGNFPGRFSGRQFSNSRSEMNVSTLELGDSALYLCASSHFGRDTQYFGPGTRLTVL.

V is TRBV4-1 and J is TRBJ2-7; 8 bases map to TRBD1. The V gene's germline CDR1 is MGHRA and CDR2 YSYEKL. The V gene end was trimmed by 1 base and the J gene end by 6 bases; junction bases not matched to a gene: 11. The CDR3 sequence is 16 residues long. The CDR3 protein is CASSQVSWDRSPEQYF. CDR3 in DNA: TGCGCCAGCAGCCAAGTTTCTTGGGACAGGAGTCCCGAGCAGTACTTC.

The V call is TRBV3-1 (or the pseudogene TRBV3-2), the J call TRBJ2-1; tentative D call: TRBD2 (6 bases). Germline values: CDR1 LGHDT, CDR2 YNNKEL (reference sequence). The CDR3 is made up of 14 amino acids. Trimming removed 4 bases from V and 7 bases from J, with 14 bases in between. The CDR3 nucleotides are TGTGCCAGCAGCCCCCGAGGAGGGTGGAATGAGCAGTTCTTC. Translated: CASSPRGGWNEQFF.

The chain has TRBV10-3 and TRBJ2-3; 12 bases line up with TRBD2. CDR1 is ENHRY and CDR2 is SYGVKD in the germline V gene. The CDR3 has 17 residues. Germline trimming cut 1 base from V and 2 bases from J; bases unmatched to any gene: 4. The CDR3 DNA follows: TGTGCCATCAGTGAGTATGGGACTAGCGGGTACACAGATACGCAGTATTTT. Its translation is CAISEYGTSGYTDTQYF.

The chain combines TRBV27 with TRBJ2-7; TRBD2 agrees at 9 bases. Germline-derived CDR1 and CDR2 are MNHEY and SMNVEV (reference sequence). The ends lost 5 bases at V and 5 bases at J; junction bases unmatched: 10. The CDR3 length is 15 residues. CDR3 sequence reads: CASSPIASGENEQYF. DNA for the CDR3: TGTGCCAGCAGTCCCATCGCTAGCGGGGAAAACGAGCAGTACTTC.

CDR3 residues: CASSYGGGRYNEQFF. CDR3 bases: TGTGCCAGCAGTTACGGTGGGGGCAGGTACAATGAGCAGTTCTTC. This rearrangement joins TRBV6-5 to TRBJ2-1; tentatively, D is TRBD1 (6 bases). Germline V gives CDR1 MNHEY, CDR2 SVGAGI. With 2 bases removed from V and 4 bases from J, the gap between germline ends came to 12 bases. The CDR3 sequence is 15 residues long.

The chain has TRBV7-9 and TRBJ2-2; D is ambiguous. Trimming stripped 3 bases from V and 6 bases from J, with 8 bases between. The CDR3 length is 13 residues. The germline V gene encodes CDR1 SEHNR and CDR2 FQNEAQ (reference sequence). CDR3 sequence reads: CASSFVVAGELFF. The CDR3 DNA reads TGTGCCAGCAGCTTTGTCGTGGCCGGGGAGCTGTTTTTT.

The chain uses TRBV9 and TRBJ1-2; D unclear. Germline-derived CDR1 and CDR2 are SGDLS and YYNGEE. Trimming took off 4 bases at V and 4 bases at J, with 11 bases between the two ends. CDR3 length: 13 amino acids. The CDR3 DNA reads TGTGCCAGCAGCCCAGATGCTTTCTATGGCTACACCTTC. Translated: CASSPDAFYGYTF.

The J gene is TRBJ1-6, the V gene TRBV5-4; D might be TRBD1 (5 bases). Trimming shortened V by 6 bases and J by 8 bases, and 15 bases separated the two germline ends. The CDR3 loop spans 14 amino acids. Germline V gene sequence: CDR1 SGHNT, CDR2 YYREEE (reference sequence). CDR3 loop: CASTIGMGDSPLHF. The CDR3 DNA sequence: TGTGCCAGCACAATCGGGATGGGGGATTCACCCCTCCACTTT.

This chain connects TRBV7-8 to TRBJ1-2; D not certain. This CDR3 is 12 amino acids long. The ends were cut back, 5 bases at V and 9 bases at J, with 13 bases in the middle. From germline, CDR1 is SGHVS and CDR2 FQNEAQ. DNA of the CDR3: TGTGCCAGCAGCCCGCAGGTGGGGAGCTACACCTTC. Protein: CASSPQVGSYTF.

The V gene is TRBV5-1, the J gene TRBJ1-6; D gene unclear. The CDR3 contains 16 residues. Germline CDR1 SGHRS, CDR2 YFSETQ. Trimming pared 4 bases from V and 7 bases from J, leaving 18 bases between. CDR3 loop: CASSVTGETSNSPLHF. The DNA of the CDR3 is TGCGCCAGCAGCGTAACCGGGGAGACCTCCAATTCACCCCTCCACTTT.

The chain has TRBV5-1 and TRBJ1-4; 8 bases are a match to TRBD1. The length of the CDR3 is 14 residues. Trimming removed 0 bases from V and 6 bases from J; junction bases left unmatched: 1. Germline loops: CDR1 SGHRS, CDR2 YFSETQ. CDR3 residues: CASSLAQGDEKLFF. In DNA form, the CDR3 reads TGCGCCAGCAGCTTGGCACAGGGGGATGAAAAACTGTTTTTT.

The chain joins TRBV5-6 to TRBJ1-5; a possible D gene is TRBD1 (6 bases). CDR1 SGHDT and CDR2 YYEEEE come from the germline V gene. V was cut by 1 base and J by 5 bases, with 13 bases left in between. The CDR3 contains 15 residues. Written as DNA, the CDR3 is TGTGCCAGCAGCTTGACGGGGGGCGATGATCAGCCCCAGCATTTT. Its translation: CASSLTGGDDQPQHF.

The chain employs TRBV5-1 and TRBJ2-1; 8 bases are a match to TRBD1. Germline V CDR1 and CDR2: SGHRS, YFSETQ. Unmatched junction bases numbered 2, after V lost 0 bases and J lost 6 bases. CDR3 length: 14 residues. CDR3 region: CASSLGQGSNEQFF. The CDR3 coding sequence is TGCGCCAGCAGCTTGGGACAGGGGTCCAATGAGCAGTTCTTC.

The V and J genes are TRBV28 and TRBJ1-2; 8 bases are shared with TRBD1. Trimming took 6 bases from V and 5 from J; bases not matched to a gene: 2. The germline V gene has CDR1 MDHEN and CDR2 SYDVKM. The length of the CDR3 is 12 residues. The CDR3 nucleotides read TGTGCCAGCAGCGGGACAGGTTATGGCTACACCTTC. The encoded protein is CASSGTGYGYTF.